This entry is about one T cell receptor beta chain. The data stem from a study of blood T cell repertoires in COVID-19. The overall study: Samples of COVID-19 (acute and convalescent) were obtained from the United States, Italy and Spain.

Assay: immunoSEQ multiplex PCR; the TCRdb copy retains only in-frame clones and omits some. The data hold some 95,000 clones, with approximately 90% observed a single time. V lost 0 bases and J lost 4; bases outside the gene matches: 19. The CDR3 runs 20 residues. CDR1 and CDR2 from the germline V gene are SGDLS and YYNGEE. The specimen was peripheral blood. The V and J genes are TRBV9 and TRBJ2-7; TRBD1 aligns across 10 bases. The clonotype comes from a human donor with active COVID-19. The donor label of this sample is uncertain. The CDR3 loop is CASSVVPGTGDGLPPYEQYF. Written as DNA, the CDR3 is TGTGCCAGCAGCGTAGTACCCGGGACAGGGGATGGCCTCCCTCCTTACGAGCAGTACTTC.